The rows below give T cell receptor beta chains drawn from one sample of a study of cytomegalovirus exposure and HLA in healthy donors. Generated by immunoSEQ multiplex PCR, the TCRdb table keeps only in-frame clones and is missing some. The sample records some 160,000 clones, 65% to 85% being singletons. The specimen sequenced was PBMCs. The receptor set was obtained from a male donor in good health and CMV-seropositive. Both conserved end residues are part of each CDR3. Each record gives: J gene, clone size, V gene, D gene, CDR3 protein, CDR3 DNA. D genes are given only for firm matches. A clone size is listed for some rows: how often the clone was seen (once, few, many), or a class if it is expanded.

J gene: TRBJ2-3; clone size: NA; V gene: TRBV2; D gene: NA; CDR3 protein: CASSDGAGVFAPSTDTQYF; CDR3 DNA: TGTGCCAGCAGTGATGGGGCAGGGGTGTTCGCCCCTAGCACAGATACGCAGTATTTT
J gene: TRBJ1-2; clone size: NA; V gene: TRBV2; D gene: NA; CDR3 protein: CASTTGDFSYGYAF; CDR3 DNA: TGTGCCAGCACAACAGGAGACTTCTCCTATGGCTACGCCTTC
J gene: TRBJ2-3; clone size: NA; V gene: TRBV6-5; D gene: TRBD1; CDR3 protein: CASSRTGGPTDTQYF; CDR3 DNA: TGTGCCAGCAGTCGTACAGGGGGTCCCACAGATACGCAGTATTTT
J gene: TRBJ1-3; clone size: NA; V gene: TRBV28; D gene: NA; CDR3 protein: CASGGGTSGNTIYF; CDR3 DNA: TGTGCCAGCGGGGGGGGGACCTCTGGAAACACCATATATTTT
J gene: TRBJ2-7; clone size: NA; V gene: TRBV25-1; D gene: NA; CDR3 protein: CASTNGYEQYF; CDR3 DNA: TGTGCCAGCACGAACGGGTACGAGCAGTACTTC
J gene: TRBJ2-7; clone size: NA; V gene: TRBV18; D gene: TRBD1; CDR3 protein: CASSPDNPGQGRYEQYF; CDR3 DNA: TGTGCCAGCTCACCAGACAATCCGGGACAGGGTCGCTACGAGCAGTACTTC
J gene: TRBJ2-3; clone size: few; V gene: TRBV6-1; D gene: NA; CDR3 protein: CASSEVRLVSTDTQYF; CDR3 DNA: TGTGCCAGCAGTGAAGTTCGTTTAGTTAGCACAGATACGCAGTATTTT
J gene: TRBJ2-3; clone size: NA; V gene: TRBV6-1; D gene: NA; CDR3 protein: CASWGVADTQYF; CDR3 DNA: TGTGCCAGCTGGGGAGTGGCAGATACGCAGTATTTT
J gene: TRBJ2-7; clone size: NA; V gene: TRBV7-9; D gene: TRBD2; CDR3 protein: CSSSLAPASGRYEQYF; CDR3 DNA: TGTTCCAGCAGCTTAGCGCCCGCTAGCGGGAGGTACGAGCAGTACTTC
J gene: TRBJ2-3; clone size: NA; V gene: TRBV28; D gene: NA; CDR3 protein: CASSRTGKYTQYF; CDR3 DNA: TGTGCCAGCAGTCGGACGGGAAAATATACGCAGTATTTT
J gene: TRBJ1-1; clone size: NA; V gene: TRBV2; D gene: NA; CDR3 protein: CASRRGTSEAFF; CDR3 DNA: TGTGCCAGCAGGCGGGGGACGTCTGAAGCTTTCTTT
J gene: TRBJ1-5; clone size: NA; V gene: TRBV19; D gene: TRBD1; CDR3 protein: CASSSLSDRGRYQPQHF; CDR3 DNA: TGTGCCAGTAGTTCATTATCGGACAGGGGGCGGTATCAGCCCCAGCATTTT
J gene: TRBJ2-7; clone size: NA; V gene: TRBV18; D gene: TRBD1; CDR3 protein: CASSPRQGNYEQYF; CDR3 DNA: TGTGCCAGCTCACCCCGACAGGGCAACTACGAGCAGTACTTC
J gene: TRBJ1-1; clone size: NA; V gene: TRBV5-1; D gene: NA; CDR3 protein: CASSPGHSEAFF; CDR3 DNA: TGCGCCAGCAGCCCGGGACATTCTGAAGCTTTCTTT
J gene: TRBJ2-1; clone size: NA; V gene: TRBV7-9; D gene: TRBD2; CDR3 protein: CASSRAGREDEQFF; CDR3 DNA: TGTGCCAGCAGCCGGGCGGGGAGGGAGGATGAGCAGTTCTTC
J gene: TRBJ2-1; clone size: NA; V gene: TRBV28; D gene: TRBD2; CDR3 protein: CASRGDESYNEQFF; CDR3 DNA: TGTGCCAGCCGGGGGGATGAGTCCTACAATGAGCAGTTCTTC
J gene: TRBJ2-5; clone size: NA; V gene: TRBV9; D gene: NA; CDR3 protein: CASSESVNQETQYF; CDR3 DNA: TGTGCCAGCAGCGAGTCGGTTAACCAAGAGACCCAGTACTTC
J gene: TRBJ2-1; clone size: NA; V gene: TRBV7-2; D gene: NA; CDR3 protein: CASSSSTTRGSSSYNEQFF; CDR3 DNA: TGTGCCAGCAGCTCCTCTACCACGAGAGGGAGTAGCTCCTACAATGAGCAGTTCTTC
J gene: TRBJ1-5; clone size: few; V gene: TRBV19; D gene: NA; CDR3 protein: CASSMAAAGFYSNQPQHF; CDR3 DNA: TGTGCCAGTAGTATGGCGGCAGCCGGCTTTTATAGCAATCAGCCCCAGCATTTT
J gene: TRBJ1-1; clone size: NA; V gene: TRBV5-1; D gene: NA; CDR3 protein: CASSLRENTEAFF; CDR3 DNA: TGCGCCAGCAGCTTGAGAGAGAACACTGAAGCTTTCTTT
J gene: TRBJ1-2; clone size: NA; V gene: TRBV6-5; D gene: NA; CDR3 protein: CASRRQTLYGYTF; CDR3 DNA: TGTGCCAGCAGGAGACAGACGCTCTATGGCTACACCTTC
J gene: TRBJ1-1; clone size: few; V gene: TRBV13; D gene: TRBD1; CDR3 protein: CASSFLLRDRRTEAFF; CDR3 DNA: TGTGCCAGCAGCTTTCTACTCCGGGACAGGAGAACTGAAGCTTTCTTT
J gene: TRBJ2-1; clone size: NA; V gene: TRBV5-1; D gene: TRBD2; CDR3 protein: CASSLGREVPYNEQFF; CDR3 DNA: TGCGCCAGCAGCTTGGGGCGGGAGGTCCCCTACAATGAGCAGTTCTTC
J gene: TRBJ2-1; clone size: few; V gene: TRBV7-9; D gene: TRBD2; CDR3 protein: CASLPLRTSLGNEQFF; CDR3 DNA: TGTGCCAGCCTACCTCTTCGGACTAGTCTTGGAAATGAGCAGTTCTTC
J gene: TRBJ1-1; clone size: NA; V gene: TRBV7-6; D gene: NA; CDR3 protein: CASSLGGHLNGAFF; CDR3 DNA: TGTGCCAGCAGCTTAGGTGGGCATCTCAACGGAGCTTTCTTT
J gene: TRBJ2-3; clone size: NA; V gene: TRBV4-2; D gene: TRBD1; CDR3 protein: CASSQGRQGVGDTQYF; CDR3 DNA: TGTGCCAGCAGCCAAGGGAGACAGGGGGTGGGAGATACGCAGTATTTT
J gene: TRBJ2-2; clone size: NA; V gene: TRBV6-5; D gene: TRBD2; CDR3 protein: CASSYGGGPTGELFF; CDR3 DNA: TGTGCCAGCAGTTACGGGGGAGGGCCCACCGGGGAGCTGTTTTTT
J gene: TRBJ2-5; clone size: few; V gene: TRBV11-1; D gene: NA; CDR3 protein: CASSSGGAPTQYF; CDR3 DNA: TGTGCCAGCAGCTCGGGGGGCGCGCCGACCCAGTACTTC